Listed below are T cell receptor beta chains from one sample, sequenced in a study of blood T cell repertoires in COVID-19. Profiled with immunoSEQ multiplex PCR; TCRdb holds only in-frame clones, not every one. The repertoire holds 200,000 to 250,000 clones, with around nine tenths as singletons. Source material: peripheral blood. The receptors originated from a woman aged 60 to 75 who had recovered from COVID-19. CDR3s include the opening cysteine and the closing phenylalanine or tryptophan. A D gene is named only where the DNA matches it firmly. Rows give clone size only sometimes, using once, few, many, or a class for an expanded clone.

cdr3_aa: CASSFQGDSPLHF
cdr3_nt: TGTGCCAGCAGCTTCCAGGGTGATTCACCCCTCCACTTT
d_call: NA
j_call: TRBJ1-6
v_call: TRBV7-2
clone_size: NA

cdr3_aa: CASSSRDSYGYTF
cdr3_nt: TGTGCCAGCAGTTCTCGGGACAGCTATGGCTACACCTTC
d_call: TRBD1
j_call: TRBJ1-2
v_call: TRBV12-3/TRBV12-4
clone_size: NA

cdr3_aa: CASALGQLSNQPQHF
cdr3_nt: TGTGCCAGCGCACTAGGACAGCTTAGCAATCAGCCCCAGCATTTT
d_call: NA
j_call: TRBJ1-5
v_call: TRBV6-4
clone_size: NA

cdr3_aa: CATEPWGRVETQYF
cdr3_nt: TGTGCCACCGAACCCTGGGGGAGGGTAGAGACCCAGTACTTC
d_call: TRBD2
j_call: TRBJ2-5
v_call: TRBV10-3
clone_size: NA

cdr3_aa: CASSQGRVGTGANTIYF
cdr3_nt: TGCGCCAGCAGCCAGGGACGAGTAGGGACAGGGGCAAACACCATATATTTT
d_call: TRBD1
j_call: TRBJ1-3
v_call: TRBV4-1
clone_size: NA

cdr3_aa: CASSLSAGGLGYTF
cdr3_nt: TGTGCCAGCAGTTTATCTGCAGGGGGCTTGGGCTACACCTTC
d_call: TRBD1
j_call: TRBJ1-2
v_call: TRBV27
clone_size: NA

cdr3_aa: CASRFTGVAYNEQFF
cdr3_nt: TGTGCCAGCAGATTCACAGGGGTGGCCTACAATGAGCAGTTCTTC
d_call: TRBD1
j_call: TRBJ2-1
v_call: TRBV7-3
clone_size: NA

cdr3_aa: CASSRDRARGPSGANVLTF
cdr3_nt: TGTGCCAGCAGCCGTGACAGGGCGCGGGGACCCTCTGGGGCCAACGTCCTGACTTTC
d_call: NA
j_call: TRBJ2-6
v_call: TRBV3-1/TRBV3-2
clone_size: NA

cdr3_aa: CASSVGWAATGELFF
cdr3_nt: TGTGCCAGCAGCGTAGGTTGGGCCGCCACCGGGGAGCTGTTTTTT
d_call: NA
j_call: TRBJ2-2
v_call: TRBV9
clone_size: NA

cdr3_aa: CASSYGTGNQPQHF
cdr3_nt: TGTGCCAGCAGTTATGGGACAGGGAATCAGCCCCAGCATTTT
d_call: TRBD1
j_call: TRBJ1-5
v_call: TRBV6-5
clone_size: NA

cdr3_aa: CASSILTDTEAFF
cdr3_nt: TGTGCCAGTAGTATCCTGACAGATACTGAAGCTTTCTTT
d_call: NA
j_call: TRBJ1-1
v_call: TRBV19
clone_size: NA

cdr3_aa: CASSLDRGGGYTF
cdr3_nt: TGTGCCAGCAGCCTAGACAGGGGTGGTGGCTACACCTTC
d_call: TRBD1
j_call: TRBJ1-2
v_call: TRBV5-6
clone_size: NA

cdr3_aa: CASMGGTSSYNEQFF
cdr3_nt: TGTGCCAGTATGGGAGGAACGAGCTCCTACAATGAGCAGTTCTTC
d_call: NA
j_call: TRBJ2-1
v_call: TRBV19
clone_size: NA

cdr3_aa: CASGLTEAFF
cdr3_nt: TGTGCCAGCGGACTCACTGAAGCTTTCTTT
d_call: NA
j_call: TRBJ1-1
v_call: TRBV28
clone_size: few

cdr3_aa: CASSLVTHGYTF
cdr3_nt: TGTGCCAGCAGCTTAGTAACTCATGGCTACACCTTC
d_call: NA
j_call: TRBJ1-2
v_call: TRBV7-8
clone_size: NA

cdr3_aa: CAISATGNSPLHF
cdr3_nt: TGTGCCATCAGTGCGACGGGGAATTCACCCCTCCACTTT
d_call: NA
j_call: TRBJ1-6
v_call: TRBV10-3
clone_size: NA

cdr3_aa: CATSRQDRGLGYTF
cdr3_nt: TGTGCCACCAGCAGACAGGACAGGGGGCTCGGCTACACCTTC
d_call: TRBD1
j_call: TRBJ1-2
v_call: TRBV15
clone_size: NA

cdr3_aa: CASSRTGRAGNTIYF
cdr3_nt: TGTGCCAGCAGTCGGACAGGGAGGGCTGGAAACACCATATATTTT
d_call: TRBD1
j_call: TRBJ1-3
v_call: TRBV6-5
clone_size: NA

cdr3_aa: CATGTSGAHEQFF
cdr3_nt: TGTGCCACCGGGACTAGCGGGGCCCATGAGCAGTTCTTC
d_call: TRBD2
j_call: TRBJ2-1
v_call: TRBV10-3
clone_size: NA

cdr3_aa: CASSLVGAGATGNTIYF
cdr3_nt: TGTGCCAGCAGCTTAGTAGGGGCGGGGGCGACTGGAAACACCATATATTTT
d_call: NA
j_call: TRBJ1-3
v_call: TRBV11-2
clone_size: few

cdr3_aa: CASSSRDRHYGYTF
cdr3_nt: TGTGCCAGCAGCTCGCGGGACAGACATTATGGCTACACCTTC
d_call: TRBD1
j_call: TRBJ1-2
v_call: TRBV11-1
clone_size: once

cdr3_aa: CAISGRPAINYGYTF
cdr3_nt: TGTGCCATCAGTGGGAGACCCGCTATTAACTATGGCTACACCTTC
d_call: NA
j_call: TRBJ1-2
v_call: TRBV10-3
clone_size: NA

cdr3_aa: CASSPKDRGYEQYF
cdr3_nt: TGCGCCAGCAGCCCCAAGGACAGGGGTTACGAGCAGTACTTC
d_call: TRBD1
j_call: TRBJ2-7
v_call: TRBV5-1
clone_size: NA

cdr3_aa: CSGSGQGGMVETQYF
cdr3_nt: TGCAGCGGCTCGGGACAGGGAGGGATGGTGGAGACCCAGTACTTC
d_call: TRBD1
j_call: TRBJ2-5
v_call: TRBV29-1
clone_size: NA

cdr3_aa: CASSYGGAEADTQYF
cdr3_nt: TGTGCCAGCAGTTACGGGGGGGCCGAGGCAGATACGCAGTATTTT
d_call: TRBD2
j_call: TRBJ2-3
v_call: TRBV5-7
clone_size: NA

cdr3_aa: CASSEAGYSYEQYF
cdr3_nt: TGTGCCAGCAGCGAAGCGGGGTACTCCTACGAGCAGTACTTC
d_call: TRBD2
j_call: TRBJ2-7
v_call: TRBV6-2/TRBV6-3
clone_size: NA

cdr3_aa: CASSQDGIRGVEKLFF
cdr3_nt: TGCGCCAGCAGCCAAGATGGGATCAGGGGAGTTGAAAAACTGTTTTTT
d_call: NA
j_call: TRBJ1-4
v_call: TRBV4-1
clone_size: NA

cdr3_aa: CASSPNDRGGYTF
cdr3_nt: TGTGCCAGCTCACCAAATGACAGGGGTGGCTACACCTTC
d_call: TRBD1
j_call: TRBJ1-2
v_call: TRBV18
clone_size: NA

cdr3_aa: CASSLDRGTHGYTF
cdr3_nt: TGTGCCAGTAGTTTGGACAGGGGAACTCACGGCTACACCTTC
d_call: TRBD1
j_call: TRBJ1-2
v_call: TRBV19
clone_size: NA

cdr3_aa: CASRLGQGRAGEHSPLHF
cdr3_nt: TGTGCCAGTAGGCTGGGACAGGGACGAGCGGGTGAGCATTCACCCCTCCACTTT
d_call: TRBD1
j_call: TRBJ1-6
v_call: TRBV19
clone_size: NA